These 25 T cell receptor beta chains were sequenced from one sample in a study of post-analysis software for immune sequencing data. Prepared libraries of TCR beta cDNA carried unique molecular identifiers. TCRdb called the PCR reads again in MiXCR, with one record for every CDR3 protein. The sample holds 380,000 or so distinct CDR3 sequences, around 37% seen once. For these receptors, no antigen is known. General study results and limits: In patients, TRBV5-6, TRBV5-1 and TRBV20-1 belonged to roughly five TRBV segments found more frequently than in controls.

The sequencing sample was made of blood. The receptors shown here come from a girl between 5 and 17 years old with multiple sclerosis.

The chain carries TRBV7-2 and TRBJ1-6, with TRBD1 matching 7 bases. This CDR3 has 13 amino acids. The trim removed 8 bases at V and 7 bases at J, leaving 5 bases unmatched. Germline V gene sequence: CDR1 SGHTA, CDR2 FQGNSA. CDR3 amino acids: CASGTERNSPLHF. The CDR3 coding sequence is TGTGCCAGCGGGACAGAAAGGAATTCACCCCTCCACTTT.

J is TRBJ1-1 and V is TRBV18; the D is unclear. The V gene lost 3 bases and the J gene lost 4 bases, with 9 bases spanning the gap. Per the germline V gene, CDR1 is KGHSH and CDR2 is LQKENI. CDR3 length equals 13 residues. DNA of the CDR3: TGTGCCAGCTCACCGGATCGGAGCACTGAAGCTTTCTTT. It codes for CASSPDRSTEAFF.

This chain joins TRBV29-1 and TRBJ1-2, with D tentatively TRBD1 (5 bases). Trimming shortened V by 7 bases and J by 3 bases, and 12 bases separated the two germline ends. The CDR3 is 12 amino acids. Looked up from germline, CDR1 is SQVTM and CDR2 is ANQGSEA. The CDR3 DNA reads TGCAGCGGGGAGGCAGGGTACTATGGCTACACCTTC. Translation gives CSGEAGYYGYTF.

The chain recombines TRBV7-9 with TRBJ2-1; a weak D match, TRBD2 (5 bases). Germline values: CDR1 SEHNR, CDR2 FQNEAQ (reference sequence). With 5 bases removed from V and 4 bases from J, the gap between germline ends came to 21 bases. The CDR3 sequence is 17 residues long. The CDR3 DNA reads TGTGCCAGCAGCCAGAGGGCTAGTTCGGCCCTTTACAATGAGCAGTTCTTC. Its protein product is CASSQRASSALYNEQFF. Using reference TRBV7-9 and TRBJ2-1 for the parts outside the CDR3, the full variable domain is DTGVSQNPRHKITKRGQNVTFRCDPISEHNRLYWYRQTLGQGPEFLTYFQNEAQLEKSRLLSDRFSAERPKGSFSTLEIQRTEQGDSAMYLCASSQRASSALYNEQFFGPGTRLTVL.

CDR3 bases: TGTGCCAGCAGCTTAGGGAGGGGGACAGGACTCATGAACACTGAAGCTTTCTTT. This sequence encodes CASSLGRGTGLMNTEAFF. V and J are TRBV7-2 and TRBJ1-1; 8 bases map to TRBD1. The V gene end was trimmed by 1 base and the J gene end by 0 bases; junction bases not matched to a gene: 10. The CDR3 is made up of 18 amino acids. Germline-derived CDR1 and CDR2 are SGHTA and FQGNSA.

This chain uses TRBV20-1 with TRBJ2-5, with 9 bases lining up with TRBD2. The J segment lost 3 bases and the V segment lost 1 base, leaving 9 bases of the junction unmatched. Germline V gene lookup returns CDR1 DFQATT and CDR2 SNEGSKA (reference sequence). The CDR3 spans 16 residues. CDR3 protein: CSARGKRGVRKETQYF. CDR3 DNA: TGCAGTGCTAGAGGGAAGCGGGGGGTTAGAAAAGAGACCCAGTACTTC.

This clonotype was picked up a small number of times. This chain links TRBV12-3 or TRBV12-4 with TRBJ2-5, with D possibly matching TRBD2 (5 bases). Trimming stripped 1 base from V and 4 bases from J, with 13 bases between. The CDR3 covers 15 residues. The CDR3: CASSLGAGLVETQYF. In DNA, the CDR3 is TGTGCCAGCAGTTTAGGGGCGGGCCTAGTAGAGACCCAGTACTTC.

The chain couples TRBV20-1 to TRBJ1-2; no reliable D call. The CDR3 has 12 residues. Germline CDR1 is DFQATT and CDR2 is SNEGSKA (reference sequence). V was shortened by 6 bases and J by 5 bases, with 13 bases between the two germline ends. The CDR3 sequence is CSASDLGYGYTF. In DNA form, the CDR3 reads TGCAGTGCCTCAGATCTAGGTTATGGCTACACCTTC.

The chain carries TRBV30 and TRBJ2-7; 7 bases are a match to TRBD2. The V gene end was trimmed by 2 bases and the J gene end by 3 bases; junction bases not matched to a gene: 4. In germline, CDR1 is GTSNPN, CDR2 SVGIG (reference sequence). The CDR3 loop spans 13 amino acids. The CDR3 DNA sequence: TGTGCCTGGAGTCGGGGGGACCTCTACGAGCAGTACTTC. Protein sequence: CAWSRGDLYEQYF.

The rearrangement joins TRBV3-1 to TRBJ2-7, with TRBD1 as a possible D gene (5 bases). The germline gives CDR1 LGHDT, CDR2 YNNKEL (reference sequence). This CDR3 region has 15 residues. V was cut by 0 bases and J by 1 base, with 10 bases left in between. CDR3 coding DNA: TGTGCCAGCAGCCAAGACCCCAGGGTATCCTACGAGCAGTACTTC. Encoded protein: CASSQDPRVSYEQYF.

CDR3 protein: CASSPSGQRPYGYTF. The CDR3 bases are TGTGCCAGCAGCCCCAGCGGACAGAGGCCCTATGGCTACACCTTC. The chain combines TRBV4-2 with TRBJ1-2; tentatively, D is TRBD1 (6 bases). Trimming removed 4 bases from V and 4 bases from J, with 16 bases in between. The CDR3 runs to 15 residues. Germline CDR1 LGHNA, CDR2 YNFKEQ.

The J gene is TRBJ2-3, the V gene TRBV12-3 or TRBV12-4; TRBD2 might be the D (7 bases). Trimming pared 3 bases from V and 0 bases from J, leaving 10 bases between. The CDR3 covers 15 residues. As DNA, the CDR3 is TGTGCCAGCAGTTTGCGGGGGCAGAGCACAGATACGCAGTATTTT. This sequence encodes CASSLRGQSTDTQYF.

CDR3 in DNA: TGTGCCAGCAGCCCGACAGGTCGGTCGCCCCAGCATTTT. This translates into CASSPTGRSPQHF. V is TRBV7-8 and J is TRBJ1-5, with a possible D match to TRBD1 (6 bases). V was clipped by 5 bases and J by 9 bases, with 14 bases between them. CDR3 size: 13 residues. From germline, CDR1 is SGHVS and CDR2 FQNEAQ.

This clonotype was detected only a few times. V is TRBV12-3 or TRBV12-4 and J is TRBJ1-2; TRBD1 is a possible D gene (6 bases). Deletions cut 3 bases from V and 2 bases from J, with 13 bases between. The CDR3 runs to 15 residues. The CDR3 DNA reads as TGTGCCAGCAGTTTCCGGGAGGGGACAAACTATGGCTACACCTTC. Its translation is CASSFREGTNYGYTF.

This clonotype occurred a few times. V gene TRBV29-1 combines with J gene TRBJ2-3, with 10 bases matching TRBD1. Germline V gene lookup returns CDR1 SQVTM and CDR2 ANQGSEA. V gave up 0 bases and J gave up 3 bases; unmatched junction bases: 3. The CDR3 is 15 residues long. The CDR3 coding sequence is TGCAGCGTTGAAGATCAGGACAGGGGGACAGATACGCAGTATTTT. This gives the protein CSVEDQDRGTDTQYF.

With regard to this clonotype: Relative to the germline gene, one junction end is altered; a read error may explain this. The CDR3 coding sequence is TGTACCAGCAGCTTAGCAGAGACTGAAGCTTTCTTT. Its translation is CTSSLAETEAFF. The chain has TRBV7-9 and TRBJ1-1; D is ambiguous. Germline V lookup: CDR1 SEHNR, CDR2 FQNEAQ (reference sequence). There are 12 residues in the CDR3. Complete variable domain (other parts from reference TRBV7-9 and TRBJ1-1): DTGVSQNPRHKITKRGQNVTFRCDPISEHNRLYWYRQTLGQGPEFLTYFQNEAQLEKSRLLSDRFSAERPKGSFSTLEIQRTEQGDSAMYLCTSSLAETEAFFGQGTRLTVV.

The sample holds many counts of this clonotype. The V gene is TRBV4-1, the J gene TRBJ2-7, with D possibly matching TRBD1 (6 bases). Looked up from germline, CDR1 is MGHRA and CDR2 is YSYEKL. V was cut by 0 bases and J by 4 bases, with 16 bases left in between. The CDR3 totals 16 residues. The CDR3 loop reads CASSQDVYRTAYEQYF. Here the CDR3 DNA reads TGCGCCAGCAGCCAAGATGTATACCGGACAGCTTACGAGCAGTACTTC.

This clonotype came up a few times. V is TRBV12-3 or TRBV12-4 and J is TRBJ2-1; 12 bases agree with TRBD1. V dropped 2 bases and J dropped 10; count of bases not matched to a gene: 6. The CDR3 loop spans 15 amino acids. The CDR3 protein is CASSLKGTGGGEQFF. DNA of the CDR3: TGTGCCAGCAGTTTAAAAGGGACAGGGGGCGGCGAGCAGTTCTTC.

V gene TRBV4-3 combines with J gene TRBJ2-7; 11 nucleotides match TRBD2. With V trimmed by 0 bases and J by 4 bases, 2 bases remained unmatched. Germline lookup yields CDR1 LGHNA and CDR2 YSLEER. The CDR3 runs 15 residues. CDR3 sequence: CASSQDTSGGYEQYF. Here the CDR3 DNA reads TGCGCCAGCAGCCAAGATACTAGCGGGGGTTACGAGCAGTACTTC.

This clonotype was seen a handful of times. The chain employs TRBV28 and TRBJ2-5, with D unresolved. V was shortened by 2 bases and J by 11 bases, with 9 bases between the two germline ends. The CDR3 runs 11 residues. Per the germline V gene, CDR1 is MDHEN and CDR2 is SYDVKM. The CDR3 sequence: CASSLPGQQYF. The CDR3 bases are TGTGCCAGCAGTTTACCGGGCCAGCAGTACTTC. Together with reference TRBV28 and TRBJ2-5, the CDR3 gives the full variable domain: DVKVTQSSRYLVKRTGEKVFLECVQDMDHENMFWYRQDPGLGLRLIYFSYDVKMKEKGDIPEGYSVSREKKERFSLILESASTNQTSMYLCASSLPGQQYFGPGTRLLVL.

This chain connects TRBV6-5 to TRBJ2-7; 9 bases match TRBD2. The CDR3 totals 11 residues. The V gene end was trimmed by 8 bases and the J gene end by 7 bases; junction bases not matched to a gene: 3. CDR1 is MNHEY and CDR2 is SVGAGI in the germline V gene. CDR3 sequence: CASQRGEEQYF. CDR3 DNA: TGTGCCAGCCAGCGGGGGGAGGAGCAGTACTTC.

This clonotype has a count of ten or more. This sequence joins TRBV7-6 and TRBJ1-2, with 8 bases fitting TRBD1. The length of the CDR3 is 13 residues. The V gene's germline CDR1 is SGHVS and CDR2 FNYEAQ. The ends lost 3 bases at V and 4 bases at J; junction bases unmatched: 1. The CDR3, as DNA: TGTGCCAGCAGCTTGGGACAGGTCTATGGCTACACCTTC. Amino acids: CASSLGQVYGYTF. Supplemented by reference TRBV7-6 and TRBJ1-2, the full variable domain reads GAGVSQSPRYKVTKRGQDVALRCDPISGHVSLYWYRQALGQGPEFLTYFNYEAQQDKSGLPNDRFSAERPEGSISTLTIQRTEQRDSAMYRCASSLGQVYGYTFGSGTRLTVV.

This clonotype was seen a few times. The rearrangement joins TRBV7-9 to TRBJ2-3; unclear D gene. CDR3 size: 13 residues. Per germline, CDR1 SEHNR and CDR2 FQNEAQ (reference sequence). Trimming removed 4 bases at V and 6 bases at J, with 11 bases between. The CDR3 DNA sequence: TGTGCCAGCAGCTCGGCCGAGTCTGATACGCAGTATTTT. This sequence encodes CASSSAESDTQYF.

This clonotype was observed a few times. The chain carries TRBV4-1 and TRBJ2-5; 8 bases are shared with TRBD2. V trimming: 3 bases; J trimming: 11 bases; junction bases outside the gene matches: 11. Germline V gene lookup returns CDR1 MGHRA and CDR2 YSYEKL. The CDR3 is 14 residues long. The CDR3 sequence: CASSQGLGMAEQYF. Written as DNA, the CDR3 is TGCGCCAGCAGCCAGGGACTAGGAATGGCTGAGCAGTACTTC.

The chain recombines TRBV3-1 with TRBJ2-1, with 11 bases aligning to TRBD2. The CDR3 spans 16 residues. Trimming took 3 bases from V and 7 from J; bases not matched to a gene: 8. Germline values: CDR1 LGHDT, CDR2 YNNKEL (reference sequence). The CDR3 sequence is CASSQGSGGAGNEQFF. CDR3 in DNA: TGTGCCAGCAGCCAGGGTAGCGGGGGGGCCGGGAATGAGCAGTTCTTC.